Each of the 27 T cell receptor beta chains below was sequenced from the same sample in a study of T-cell memory formation after mild COVID-19. In TCRdb, the 5' RACE reads were re-called with MiXCR into one record per CDR3 protein. The sample lists about 250,000 distinct CDR3 sequences, 15% occurring once. The sequenced sample was PBMCs or a T cell subset sorted from them (not recorded which). The receptors here all came from an adult woman who had mild COVID-19 (a few samples of this study predate the infection). Cell type and time point are not known.

This clonotype was detected only a few times. V usage is TRBV7-9 and J usage is TRBJ2-1; TRBD2 matches at 11 bases. Trimming removed 3 bases from V and 7 bases from J; junction bases left unmatched: 11. Germline CDR1 is SEHNR and CDR2 is FQNEAQ (reference sequence). The CDR3 runs to 17 residues. The CDR3 here is CASSLLLAGAWGNEQFF. The CDR3 DNA sequence: TGTGCCAGCAGCTTGCTACTAGCGGGGGCATGGGGGAATGAGCAGTTCTTC.

The chain links TRBV7-2 to TRBJ2-3; D ambiguous. The V and J ends lost 0 bases and 2 bases respectively, with 12 bases between them. Germline V gene sequence: CDR1 SGHTA, CDR2 FQGNSA. The CDR3 length is 16 residues. The CDR3 sequence is CASSLARGALTDTQYF. In DNA, the CDR3 is TGTGCCAGCAGCTTAGCGCGTGGAGCCCTCACAGATACGCAGTATTTT.

The chain joins TRBV20-1 to TRBJ1-3; 7 bases map to TRBD1. CDR3 length: 16 amino acids. After removal of 3 bases from V and 0 bases from J, the junction contained 8 bases not matched to a gene. Germline V CDR1 and CDR2: DFQATT, SNEGSKA (reference sequence). The CDR3 reads CSASQGGLVSGNTIYF. The CDR3 region has the DNA TGCAGTGCTAGCCAGGGGGGCCTCGTCTCTGGAAACACCATATATTTT.

This clonotype was picked up many times. V usage is TRBV12-3 or TRBV12-4 and J usage is TRBJ1-1; no clear D gene. This CDR3 comprises 12 residues. V lost 3 bases, J lost 5 bases, and 7 bases lay in between. The CDR3 coding sequence is TGTGCCAGCAGTTTTGGCTTTACTGAAGCTTTCTTT. It yields the protein CASSFGFTEAFF.

This clonotype was picked up a small number of times. The chain employs TRBV20-1 and TRBJ2-1; 13 nucleotides match TRBD2. Germline V CDR1 and CDR2: DFQATT, SNEGSKA (reference sequence). The V segment lost 2 bases and the J segment 8 bases; nucleotides outside the gene matches: 9. The CDR3 is made up of 16 amino acids. The CDR3 region has the DNA TGCAGTGCTAGATTTCCGGGACTAGCGGGATTCGATGAGCAGTTCTTC. It yields the protein CSARFPGLAGFDEQFF.

This clonotype was seen a few times. The chain combines TRBV20-1 with TRBJ2-1; 9 bases map to TRBD2. V was pared by 3 bases and J by 7 bases, with 10 bases of the junction left unmatched. Germline V gene data show CDR1 as DFQATT and CDR2 as SNEGSKA (reference sequence). CDR3 length: 15 amino acids. The CDR3 loop reads CSARQAGGGRNEQFF. In nucleotides, the CDR3 is TGCAGTGCTAGGCAAGCGGGAGGAGGCAGGAATGAGCAGTTCTTC.

The CDR3 reads CASSSSGRVTDTQYF. Here the CDR3 DNA reads TGCGCCAGCAGCTCAAGCGGGAGGGTCACAGATACGCAGTATTTT. The rearrangement links TRBV5-1 to TRBJ2-3, with 10 bases aligning to TRBD2. The CDR3 consists of 15 residues. Germline V gene lookup returns CDR1 SGHRS and CDR2 YFSETQ. V shed 3 bases and J 2 bases; nucleotides not matched to a gene: 3. The full variable domain, in which reference TRBV5-1 and TRBJ2-3 provide the parts outside the CDR3, is KAGVTQTPRYLIKTRGQQVTLSCSPISGHRSVSWYQQTPGQGLQFLFEYFSETQRNKGNFPGRFSGRQFSNSRSEMNVSTLELGDSALYLCASSSSGRVTDTQYFGPGTRLTVL.

In its sample, this clonotype was seen a few times. This rearrangement joins TRBV7-2 to TRBJ1-2; 7 bases match TRBD1. Germline V gene data show CDR1 as SGHTA and CDR2 as FQGNSA. The CDR3 covers 15 residues. Trimming cost V 4 bases and J 4 bases; bases outside gene matches: 9. CDR3 nucleotides: TGTGCCAGCAGCTCCCTCGGGACAGACCTCTATGGCTACACCTTC. Its protein is CASSSLGTDLYGYTF.

This clonotype was observed a few times. This chain connects TRBV7-2 to TRBJ2-3; D is perhaps TRBD2 (6 bases). Between the trimmed V and J ends, which lost 1 base and 6 bases, there was a span of 17 bases. Germline CDR1 and CDR2: SGHTA and FQGNSA. This CDR3 region has 16 residues. The CDR3 coding sequence is TGTGCCAGCAGCTTAGACGGCGCGGGATCTGCGGATACGCAGTATTTT. It translates to CASSLDGAGSADTQYF. Looking up the rest from reference TRBV7-2 and TRBJ2-3 gives the full variable domain: GAGVSQSPSNKVTEKGKDVELRCDPISGHTALYWYRQSLGQGLEFLIYFQGNSAPDKSGLPSDRFSAERTGGSVSTLTIQRTQQEDSAVYLCASSLDGAGSADTQYFGPGTRLTVL.

This chain joins TRBV19 and TRBJ2-1; tentatively, D is TRBD2 (6 bases). The CDR3 length is 17 residues. V lost 8 bases and J 0 bases, leaving 20 bases between the germline ends. Germline V gene sequence: CDR1 LNHDA, CDR2 SQIVND (reference sequence). This chain's CDR3 is CASRRVNLRSSYNEQFF. DNA of the CDR3: TGTGCCAGTCGGAGGGTGAACTTGCGAAGCTCCTACAATGAGCAGTTCTTC.

In its sample, this clonotype was seen a few times. V gene TRBV27 combines with J gene TRBJ2-1, with D tentatively TRBD1 (5 bases). This CDR3 contains 13 residues. Germline values: CDR1 MNHEY, CDR2 SMNVEV (reference sequence). Trimming cost V 3 bases and J 7 bases, with 10 bases left between them. The CDR3, as DNA: TGTGCCAGCAGTTTCAGGGATCTAAATGAGCAGTTCTTC. Translating it yields CASSFRDLNEQFF.

This clonotype was seen ten or more times. The CDR3 sequence is CASRGDLPAGNTIYF. In DNA form, the CDR3 reads TGTGCCTCTCGGGGTGACTTACCAGCTGGAAACACCATATATTTT. This chain connects TRBV6-9 to TRBJ1-3, with D unresolved. There are 15 residues in the CDR3. The germline gives CDR1 MNHGY, CDR2 SVAAGI. V was pared by 11 bases and J by 2 bases, with 19 bases between.

This rearrangement joins TRBV21-1 to TRBJ1-3. TRBV21-1 is an annotated pseudogene. The CDR3 length is 15 residues. CDR3 nucleotide sequence: TGTGCCAGCAGCAAAGAGAGTAGCTCTGGAAACACCATATATTTT. Translation gives CASSKESSSGNTIYF.

The rearrangement joins TRBV4-3 to TRBJ1-1; 8 nucleotides match TRBD1. The CDR3 consists of 16 residues. The junction had 8 bases not matched to a gene; V was cut back by 0 bases and J by 5 bases. Germline CDR1 is LGHNA and CDR2 is YSLEER. The CDR3 is CASSQDLQGGGTEAFF. In nucleotides, the CDR3 is TGCGCCAGCAGCCAAGACCTACAGGGGGGGGGGACTGAAGCTTTCTTT.

The V and J genes are TRBV5-1 and TRBJ2-2, with 7 bases that match TRBD1. With V trimmed by 0 bases and J by 6 bases, 2 bases remained unmatched. CDR1 SGHRS and CDR2 YFSETQ come from the germline V gene. The CDR3 has 14 residues. The CDR3 is CASSLEGAAGELFF. The CDR3 coding sequence is TGCGCCAGCAGCTTGGAGGGGGCCGCCGGGGAGCTGTTTTTT.

This clonotype was detected a few times. J is TRBJ2-1 and V is TRBV4-3; unclear D gene. Germline-derived CDR1 and CDR2 are LGHNA and YSLEER. V was shortened by 2 bases and J by 7 bases, with 6 bases between the two germline ends. CDR3 size: 12 residues. CDR3 in amino acids: CASSQSRNEQFF. CDR3 nucleotides: TGCGCCAGCAGCCAAAGTAGAAATGAGCAGTTCTTC.

The chain joins TRBV20-1 to TRBJ1-1; possible D gene TRBD1, 5 bases. V was trimmed by 1 base and J by 0 bases, leaving 12 bases between them. The germline V gene encodes CDR1 DFQATT and CDR2 SNEGSKA (reference sequence). This CDR3 comprises 15 residues. The CDR3 DNA is TGCAGTGCTAGAGGTGCGGGACCCTTGAACACTGAAGCTTTCTTT. It yields the protein CSARGAGPLNTEAFF.

This chain uses TRBV7-9 with TRBJ2-3; D uncertain. V was cut by 2 bases and J by 6 bases, with 3 bases left in between. This CDR3 comprises 11 residues. Per germline, CDR1 SEHNR and CDR2 FQNEAQ (reference sequence). DNA for the CDR3: TGTGCCAGCAGCTTAATTGATACGCAGTATTTT. Translated: CASSLIDTQYF. Supplemented by reference TRBV7-9 and TRBJ2-3, the full variable domain reads DTGVSQNPRHKITKRGQNVTFRCDPISEHNRLYWYRQTLGQGPEFLTYFQNEAQLEKSRLLSDRFSAERPKGSFSTLEIQRTEQGDSAMYLCASSLIDTQYFGPGTRLTVL.

This clonotype has at least ten counts. CDR3 amino acids: CASSSSTMDYNEQFF. The CDR3 DNA follows: TGTGCCAGCAGCTCCTCGACGATGGATTACAATGAGCAGTTCTTC. The rearrangement links TRBV7-2 to TRBJ2-1; no definite D call. The CDR3 has 15 amino acids. V lost 4 bases, J lost 4 bases, and 14 bases lay in between. The germline V gene has CDR1 SGHTA and CDR2 FQGNSA. The full variable domain, in which reference TRBV7-2 and TRBJ2-1 provide the parts outside the CDR3, is GAGVSQSPSNKVTEKGKDVELRCDPISGHTALYWYRQSLGQGLEFLIYFQGNSAPDKSGLPSDRFSAERTGGSVSTLTIQRTQQEDSAVYLCASSSSTMDYNEQFFGPGTRLTVL.

There are many counts of this clonotype. The J gene is TRBJ2-1, the V gene TRBV10-3; 11 bases are shared with TRBD2. The ends lost 7 bases at V and 7 bases at J; junction bases unmatched: 6. The V gene's germline CDR1 is ENHRY and CDR2 SYGVKD. The CDR3 extends over 14 amino acids. CDR3 nucleotide sequence: TGTGCCATCATGGCTAGCGGGAGGTGGAATGAGCAGTTCTTC. The encoded protein is CAIMASGRWNEQFF.

The chain links TRBV4-3 to TRBJ2-1; D is uncertain. Germline CDR1 is LGHNA and CDR2 is YSLEER. V lost 1 base and J 8 bases, leaving 12 bases between the germline ends. This CDR3 has 14 amino acids. CDR3 DNA sequence: TGCGCCAGCAGCCAAGGACCCCTCTTGGATGAGCAGTTCTTC. Amino acids: CASSQGPLLDEQFF.

This clonotype has just a few counts. The rearrangement links TRBV19 to TRBJ2-7; possibly TRBD2 for D (6 bases). Germline CDR1 is LNHDA and CDR2 is SQIVND (reference sequence). V lost 6 bases and J lost 0, with 12 bases in between. The CDR3 totals 14 residues. The CDR3: CASSRGDVSYEQYF. Here the CDR3 DNA reads TGTGCCAGTAGCCGCGGGGACGTCTCCTACGAGCAGTACTTC.

This clonotype appeared a few times. The chain couples TRBV4-1 to TRBJ1-5, with 8 bases identical to TRBD1. V lost 1 base, J lost 2 bases, and 7 bases stayed unmatched. The V gene's germline CDR1 is MGHRA and CDR2 YSYEKL. This CDR3 has 17 residues. The CDR3 DNA follows: TGCGCCAGCAGCCAAGCCTATTCGACAGGGGGCAATCAGCCCCAGCATTTT. Encoded protein: CASSQAYSTGGNQPQHF.

This clonotype has ten or more counts. V gene TRBV20-1 combines with J gene TRBJ2-3; D is unclear. The CDR3 runs to 14 residues. With 6 bases removed from V and 3 bases from J, the gap between germline ends came to 16 bases. CDR1 and CDR2 (germline): DFQATT, SNEGSKA (reference sequence). Here the CDR3 reads CSARHQWLTDTQYF. DNA for the CDR3: TGCAGTGCCCGCCACCAGTGGTTGACAGATACGCAGTATTTT.

V and J are TRBV24-1 and TRBJ1-5; the D gene is possibly TRBD1 (6 bases). Germline V gives CDR1 KGHDR, CDR2 SFDVKD. The V and J ends lost 6 bases and 2 bases respectively, with 16 bases between them. The CDR3 is made up of 16 amino acids. The CDR3 DNA sequence: TGTGCCACCAGTCAGGGGAGGGGCAAAGGCAATCAGCCCCAGCATTTT. Translation: CATSQGRGKGNQPQHF.

The J gene is TRBJ2-1, the V gene TRBV6-5, with 11 nucleotides matching TRBD2. Germline CDR1 MNHEY, CDR2 SVGAGI. The CDR3 length is 13 residues. The trim removed 8 bases at V and 15 bases at J, leaving 12 bases unmatched. The CDR3 loop is CASCPLAGGEWFF. CDR3 nucleotide sequence: TGTGCCAGCTGCCCGCTAGCGGGGGGCGAGTGGTTCTTC.

This chain links TRBV10-3 with TRBJ1-1; D unresolved. CDR3 size: 13 residues. The germline V gene has CDR1 ENHRY and CDR2 SYGVKD. V lost 6 bases and J lost 1, with 9 bases in between. CDR3 amino acids: CAIRQLENTEAFF. CDR3 DNA: TGTGCCATCAGACAGTTGGAGAACACTGAAGCTTTCTTT.